These 11 T cell receptor beta chains were all obtained from the same sample, sequenced in a study of T cells in Graves' hyperthyroidism and ophthalmopathy. Authors of the study amplified TCR beta CDR3 regions from RNA transcripts. TCR CDR3 regions were first amplified by RT-PCR with HTBI primers. TCRdb re-analysed the multiplex PCR reads in MiXCR, keeping a single row per CDR3 protein. This table has approximately 300,000 distinct CDR3 sequences, over 15% appearing once. Sequenced material: blood. The source is a woman aged 55-75 years with Graves' ophthalmopathy.

Many counts were recorded for this clonotype. The chain links TRBV27 to TRBJ2-2; D is possibly TRBD1 (5 bases). Trimming cost V 5 bases and J 6 bases, with 13 bases left between them. In germline, CDR1 is MNHEY, CDR2 SMNVEV (reference sequence). This CDR3 region has 14 residues. This CDR3 reads CASSAYQGSGELFF. The CDR3 bases are TGTGCCAGCAGTGCCTACCAGGGCTCCGGGGAGCTGTTTTTT.

This clonotype was recorded at least ten times. This chain joins TRBV27 and TRBJ1-6; weak D call: TRBD1 (5 bases). The germline V gene has CDR1 MNHEY and CDR2 SMNVEV (reference sequence). The CDR3 sequence is 13 residues long. Trimming took 3 bases from V and 8 from J, leaving 8 bases between them. The CDR3 DNA follows: TGTGCCAGCAGTTTGACGGGGGATTCACCCCTCCACTTT. This gives the protein CASSLTGDSPLHF.

A word on this clonotype: A much larger clone is a single base away; this may be a read error. J is TRBJ2-7 and V is TRBV5-1; TRBD1 aligns across 11 bases. This CDR3 comprises 14 residues. The V segment lost 4 bases and the J segment 9 bases; nucleotides outside the gene matches: 9. Germline V lookup: CDR1 SGHRS, CDR2 YFSETQ. CDR3 loop: CASSKDRGRDGQYF. The DNA of the CDR3 is TGCGCCAGCAGCAAGGACAGGGGGCGGGACGGGCAGTACTTC.

This clonotype was detected ten times or more. This chain connects TRBV12-3 or TRBV12-4 to TRBJ2-1; 9 nucleotides match TRBD2. The CDR3 spans 18 residues. V gave up 3 bases and J gave up 3 bases; unmatched junction bases: 12. The CDR3: CASSFASGALLYYNEQFF. The CDR3, as DNA: TGTGCCAGCAGTTTCGCTAGCGGGGCCCTCCTTTACTACAATGAGCAGTTCTTC.

The genes are TRBV28 and TRBJ2-7, with 12 bases matching TRBD2. Germline V gene lookup returns CDR1 MDHEN and CDR2 SYDVKM. The CDR3 contains 16 residues. Trimming removed 3 bases from V and 4 bases from J; junction bases left unmatched: 7. CDR3 sequence (DNA): TGTGCCAGCAGTTTCCTCCTAGCGGGAGGGCCGTACGAGCAGTACTTC. This translates into CASSFLLAGGPYEQYF.

This clonotype was recorded a few times. The rearrangement joins TRBV25-1 to TRBJ2-5; 8 bases line up with TRBD1. This CDR3 is 14 amino acids long. The V and J ends lost 5 bases and 5 bases, in that order; junction bases with no gene match: 7. The germline gives CDR1 MGHDK, CDR2 SYGVNS. CDR3 coding DNA: TGTGCCAGCAGTCTCAGACAGGGGCCGGAGACCCAGTACTTC. Encoded protein: CASSLRQGPETQYF.

In this sample, this clonotype turned up a few times. The rearrangement uses TRBV19 and TRBJ2-1, with 10 bases matching TRBD1. This CDR3 has 16 amino acids. V lost 0 bases, J lost 7 bases, and 6 bases stayed unmatched. CDR1 is LNHDA, CDR2 SQIVND, per germline (reference sequence). The CDR3 DNA is TGTGCCAGTAGTATAGATATCGGGACAGGGGCGAATGAGCAGTTCTTC. Translated: CASSIDIGTGANEQFF. Full variable domain (outside the CDR3, taken from reference TRBV19 and TRBJ2-1): DGGITQSPKYLFRKEGQNVTLSCEQNLNHDAMYWYRQDPGQGLRLIYYSQIVNDFQKGDIAEGYSVSREKKESFPLTVTSAQKNPTAFYLCASSIDIGTGANEQFFGPGTRLTVL.

This clonotype was seen only a few times. This chain uses TRBV20-1 with TRBJ1-3; the D is unclear. Trimming removed 3 bases at V and 4 bases at J, with 4 bases between. Germline V CDR1 and CDR2: DFQATT, SNEGSKA (reference sequence). The CDR3 spans 11 residues. CDR3 protein: CSARGGNTIYF. In DNA, the CDR3 is TGCAGTGCTAGGGGCGGAAACACCATATATTTT.

The rearrangement joins TRBV27 to TRBJ2-1, with 14 bases matching TRBD2. Germline V gene data show CDR1 as MNHEY and CDR2 as SMNVEV (reference sequence). The CDR3 length is 15 residues. Losses at the gene ends were 2 bases for V and 9 bases for J; bases not matched to a gene: 3. CDR3 sequence reads: CASSLGTSGSGEQFF. The CDR3 nucleotides are TGTGCCAGCAGTTTAGGGACTAGCGGGAGTGGTGAGCAGTTCTTC.

The V call is TRBV6-5, the J call TRBJ2-2, with D possibly matching TRBD2 (6 bases). The CDR3 has 18 amino acids. V dropped 0 bases and J dropped 6 bases, with 20 bases sitting between them. Germline CDR1 reads MNHEY; CDR2 reads SVGAGI. The CDR3 spells CASSYSFSVEGEAGELFF. The CDR3 DNA is TGTGCCAGCAGTTACTCGTTTAGCGTAGAAGGGGAGGCCGGGGAGCTGTTTTTT.

This clonotype has ten or more counts. CDR3 in DNA: TGTGCCAGCAGCCAGGGTACTAGCGGGGGCCTTGAGCAGTTCTTC. Translated, it gives CASSQGTSGGLEQFF. V usage is TRBV4-2 and J usage is TRBJ2-1; 11 bases align to TRBD2. J was trimmed by 9 bases and V by 3 bases; bases with no gene match: 7. The CDR3 extends over 15 amino acids. CDR1 is LGHNA, CDR2 YNFKEQ, per germline.